These T cell receptor beta chains were read from a single sample in a study of blood T cell repertoires in COVID-19. The method was immunoSEQ multiplex PCR; TCRdb's version includes in-frame clones alone and lacks a portion of them. The table shows some 460,000 clones, with around 89% occurring only once. Specimen: peripheral blood. These TCRs come from a woman aged 25-40 years with acute or convalescent COVID-19. CDR3s include the opening cysteine and the closing phenylalanine or tryptophan. Each record gives: clone size, D gene, V gene, J gene, CDR3 protein, CDR3 DNA. The D gene is left open where the match is weak. Expanded clones get a size class; other rows say once, few or many, or leave the size out.

size: .; D: TRBD2; V: TRBV18; J: TRBJ2-5; CDR3: CASSPPEGLADKETQYF; DNA: TGTGCCAGCTCACCACCGGAGGGACTAGCGGATAAAGAGACCCAGTACTTC
size: .; D: .; V: TRBV5-6; J: TRBJ1-2; CDR3: CASSRGRWTSGYTF; DNA: TGTGCCAGCAGCCGCGGACGGTGGACAAGTGGCTACACCTTC
size: .; D: .; V: TRBV7-3; J: TRBJ1-2; CDR3: CASSLDRDYGYTF; DNA: TGTGCCAGCAGCTTAGACAGAGACTATGGCTACACCTTC
size: .; D: .; V: TRBV5-4; J: TRBJ1-4; CDR3: CASSFLGATNEKLFF; DNA: TGTGCCAGCAGCTTTCTCGGTGCAACTAATGAAAAACTGTTTTTT
size: .; D: TRBD1; V: TRBV11-1; J: TRBJ2-7; CDR3: CASSPGTGGEYEQYF; DNA: TGTGCCAGCAGCCCTGGGACAGGGGGCGAATACGAGCAGTACTTC
size: .; D: .; V: TRBV6-5; J: TRBJ2-7; CDR3: CASRQGTYSYEQYF; DNA: TGTGCCAGCAGACAGGGAACATACTCCTACGAGCAGTACTTC
size: once; D: .; V: TRBV6-5; J: TRBJ2-7; CDR3: CASSHSYEQYF; DNA: TGTGCCAGCAGTCACTCCTACGAGCAGTACTTC
size: .; D: .; V: TRBV19; J: TRBJ1-1; CDR3: CAVRGTEAFF; DNA: TGTGCCGTCAGGGGCACTGAAGCTTTCTTT
size: few; D: .; V: TRBV9; J: TRBJ2-7; CDR3: CASSAAGGEAHEQYF; DNA: TGTGCCAGCAGCGCAGCCGGAGGGGAGGCCCACGAGCAGTACTTC
size: .; D: .; V: TRBV5-5; J: TRBJ2-7; CDR3: CASSPRVGDYEQYF; DNA: TGTGCCAGCAGCCCCCGGGTAGGGGACTACGAGCAGTACTTC
size: .; D: .; V: TRBV10-1; J: TRBJ2-1; CDR3: CASSARTYRDEQFF; DNA: TGCGCCAGCAGTGCCCGGACTTACCGCGATGAGCAGTTCTTC
size: .; D: TRBD1; V: TRBV7-9; J: TRBJ2-7; CDR3: CASSDRGATYEQYF; DNA: TGTGCCAGCAGCGACAGGGGGGCGACCTACGAGCAGTACTTC
size: .; D: TRBD1; V: TRBV12-5; J: TRBJ2-5; CDR3: CASGFTGTGVEETQYF; DNA: TGTGCTAGTGGTTTTACCGGGACAGGGGTGGAGGAGACCCAGTACTTC
size: .; D: TRBD2; V: TRBV4-2; J: TRBJ2-3; CDR3: CASSRTALLAGGTDTQYF; DNA: TGTGCCAGCAGCCGAACGGCCCTACTAGCGGGGGGCACAGATACGCAGTATTTT
size: .; D: .; V: TRBV4-1; J: TRBJ2-7; CDR3: CASSLMTSTYEQYF; DNA: TGCGCCAGCAGCTTGATGACAAGCACCTACGAGCAGTACTTC
size: .; D: TRBD1; V: TRBV9; J: TRBJ1-4; CDR3: CASSTTGTGGEKLFF; DNA: TGTGCCAGCAGTACAACCGGGACAGGAGGGGAAAAACTGTTTTTT
size: .; D: .; V: TRBV2; J: TRBJ2-3; CDR3: CASSVEGDITDTQYF; DNA: TGTGCCAGCAGTGTAGAAGGGGACATCACAGATACGCAGTATTTT
size: once; D: TRBD1; V: TRBV29-1; J: TRBJ2-7; CDR3: CSVWDRSYEQYF; DNA: TGCAGCGTCTGGGACAGGTCTTACGAGCAGTACTTC
size: .; D: .; V: TRBV18; J: TRBJ2-2; CDR3: CASSHTGTQNTGELFF; DNA: TGTGCCAGCTCTCATACCGGGACACAGAACACCGGGGAGCTGTTTTTT
size: once; D: TRBD1; V: TRBV5-1; J: TRBJ2-7; CDR3: CASSKTGAYEQYF; DNA: TGCGCCAGCAGTAAAACAGGGGCCTACGAGCAGTACTTC
size: .; D: .; V: TRBV27; J: TRBJ2-3; CDR3: CASSQSARGTDTQYF; DNA: TGTGCCAGCAGCCAATCGGCGAGGGGCACAGATACGCAGTATTTT
size: .; D: TRBD2; V: TRBV4-1; J: TRBJ2-3; CDR3: CASSQGGGNTDTQYF; DNA: TGCGCCAGCAGCCAGGGCGGGGGGAACACAGATACGCAGTATTTT
size: .; D: .; V: TRBV5-6; J: TRBJ1-1; CDR3: CASSLMIADTEAFF; DNA: TGTGCCAGCAGCTTGATGATAGCGGACACTGAAGCTTTCTTT
size: .; D: TRBD2; V: TRBV2; J: TRBJ2-7; CDR3: CASNGGLAGGSGEQYF; DNA: TGTGCCAGCAACGGAGGATTAGCGGGGGGGTCTGGCGAGCAGTACTTC
size: .; D: .; V: TRBV5-1; J: TRBJ2-5; CDR3: CASSLQGNGETQYF; DNA: TGCGCCAGCAGCTTACAGGGTAATGGTGAGACCCAGTACTTC
size: .; D: TRBD1; V: TRBV10-3; J: TRBJ2-7; CDR3: CAIRPGTGSYEQYF; DNA: TGTGCCATCAGACCCGGGACAGGGTCCTACGAGCAGTACTTC
size: .; D: TRBD2; V: TRBV5-6; J: TRBJ2-1; CDR3: CASSFSGGIYNEQFF; DNA: TGTGCCAGCAGCTTTAGCGGGGGGATATACAATGAGCAGTTCTTC
size: .; D: .; V: TRBV10-3; J: TRBJ2-1; CDR3: CAISDQGNSGQFF; DNA: TGTGCCATCAGTGATCAGGGGAACTCCGGGCAGTTCTTC
size: .; D: TRBD1; V: TRBV9; J: TRBJ1-4; CDR3: CASSVLGQGKEKLFF; DNA: TGTGCCAGCAGCGTCTTGGGACAGGGGAAAGAAAAACTGTTTTTT
size: once; D: .; V: TRBV2; J: TRBJ2-7; CDR3: CASSEGGALYEQYF; DNA: TGTGCCAGCAGTGAGGGCGGGGCTCTCTACGAGCAGTACTTC
size: .; D: .; V: TRBV24-1; J: TRBJ2-5; CDR3: CATSDSRRAGGTQYF; DNA: TGTGCCACCAGTGATTCCAGAAGGGCCGGGGGGACCCAGTACTTC
size: .; D: .; V: TRBV19; J: TRBJ1-5; CDR3: CASSTQGSSNQPQHF; DNA: TGTGCCAGTAGTACTCAGGGGTCTAGCAATCAGCCCCAGCATTTT
size: .; D: TRBD2; V: TRBV30; J: TRBJ2-1; CDR3: CAWSPQLGLASYNEQFF; DNA: TGTGCCTGGTCCCCCCAGTTGGGACTAGCGTCTTACAATGAGCAGTTCTTC
size: once; D: TRBD1; V: TRBV19; J: TRBJ1-6; CDR3: CASTNSGTGSSPLHF; DNA: TGTGCCAGTACAAACAGTGGGACAGGGAGCTCACCCCTCCACTTT
size: .; D: TRBD1; V: TRBV3-1/TRBV3-2; J: TRBJ1-3; CDR3: CASSLFGTGGKSGNTIYF; DNA: TGTGCCAGCAGCCTCTTCGGGACAGGGGGCAAATCTGGAAACACCATATATTTT
size: .; D: TRBD1; V: TRBV24-1; J: TRBJ2-2; CDR3: CATSDSGQGDTGELFF; DNA: TGTGCCACCAGTGATTCGGGGCAGGGGGACACCGGGGAGCTGTTTTTT
size: .; D: TRBD1; V: TRBV30; J: TRBJ1-4; CDR3: CAWNRGTGWATNEKLFF; DNA: TGTGCCTGGAACCGGGGGACAGGGTGGGCAACTAATGAAAAACTGTTTTTT
size: .; D: TRBD2; V: TRBV5-5; J: TRBJ2-1; CDR3: CASTPGLAGNNEQFF; DNA: TGTGCCAGCACCCCGGGACTAGCGGGGAACAATGAGCAGTTCTTC
size: .; D: TRBD2; V: TRBV3-1/TRBV3-2; J: TRBJ2-3; CDR3: CASSHRKAGGTDTQYF; DNA: TGTGCCAGCAGCCATCGGAAAGCGGGGGGCACAGATACGCAGTATTTT
size: .; D: .; V: TRBV6-1; J: TRBJ1-4; CDR3: CASSEPGIGEKLFF; DNA: TGTGCCAGCAGTGAACCCGGGATTGGAGAAAAACTGTTTTTT
size: .; D: TRBD1; V: TRBV9; J: TRBJ1-1; CDR3: CASSVVKDGGWDRHEAFF; DNA: TGTGCCAGCAGCGTAGTTAAGGATGGAGGGTGGGACAGGCATGAAGCTTTCTTT